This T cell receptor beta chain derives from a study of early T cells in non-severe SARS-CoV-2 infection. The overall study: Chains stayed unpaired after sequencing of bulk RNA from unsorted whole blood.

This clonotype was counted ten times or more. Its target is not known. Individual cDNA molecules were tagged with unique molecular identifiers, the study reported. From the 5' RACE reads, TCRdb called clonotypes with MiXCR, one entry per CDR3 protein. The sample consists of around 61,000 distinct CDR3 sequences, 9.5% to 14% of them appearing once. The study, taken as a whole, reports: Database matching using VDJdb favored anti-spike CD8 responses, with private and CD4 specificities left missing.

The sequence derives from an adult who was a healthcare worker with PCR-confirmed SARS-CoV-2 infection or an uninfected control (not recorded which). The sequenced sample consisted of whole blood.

The CDR3 is CAWSVPAGGVEKLFF. The CDR3 DNA reads TGTGCCTGGAGTGTACCGGCAGGGGGGGTTGAAAAACTGTTTTTT. The rearrangement uses TRBV30 and TRBJ1-4; 7 nucleotides line up with TRBD1. The CDR3 is made up of 15 amino acids. CDR1 GTSNPN and CDR2 SVGIG come from the germline V gene (reference sequence). The J segment lost 7 bases and the V segment lost 0 bases, leaving 8 bases of the junction unmatched.